This entry lists 30 T cell receptor beta chains sequenced from one sample in a study of blood T cell repertoires in COVID-19. Assay: immunoSEQ multiplex PCR; the TCRdb copy retains only in-frame clones and omits some. The sample has 200,000 to 250,000 clones, 83% seen once; the top ten hold roughly 5.5%. Sequencing used peripheral blood. These receptors all come from a human donor in a cohort sampled during active COVID-19.

This clone occurred once. J is TRBJ1-2 and V is TRBV24-1; tentatively, D is TRBD1 (6 bases). V was clipped by 4 bases and J by 6 bases, with 14 bases between them. This CDR3 comprises 14 residues. Germline CDR1 and CDR2: KGHDR and SFDVKD. CDR3 DNA sequence: TGTGCCACCAGTGAAGGGACAAGCTTTGATGGCTACACCTTC. It is translated as CATSEGTSFDGYTF.

Remarks on this clone: At one of its ends the junction is not consistent with the germline gene, which may arise from a read error. This sequence joins TRBV7-7 and TRBJ2-1; 16 bases are a match to TRBD2. CDR3 length equals 17 residues. Germline values: CDR1 SSHAT, CDR2 FNYEAQ (reference sequence). This CDR3 reads CASSKTPGTSGRDEQFF. The CDR3 DNA reads TGTGCTAGCAGTAAAACACCCGGGACTAGCGGGAGGGATGAGCAGTTCTTC.

V and J are TRBV4-2 and TRBJ2-7, with 16 positions matching TRBD2. Trimming removed 0 bases from V and 7 bases from J; junction bases left unmatched: 9. Germline V gene sequence: CDR1 LGHNA, CDR2 YNFKEQ. This CDR3 is built from 18 residues. In nucleotides, the CDR3 is TGTGCCAGCAGCCAAGAGTTCGGGACTAGCGGGAGGGCGGGGGAGCAGTACTTC. Amino acid sequence: CASSQEFGTSGRAGEQYF.

This chain uses TRBV5-4 with TRBJ2-5; D gene unclear. V was trimmed by 1 base and J by 3 bases, leaving 16 bases between them. There are 16 residues in the CDR3. Germline loops: CDR1 SGHNT, CDR2 YYREEE (reference sequence). The CDR3 nucleotides are TGTGCCAGCAGCTTGAACCAGGTCTCCCAGAAAGAGACCCAGTACTTC. It codes for CASSLNQVSQKETQYF.

The table lists this clone with a few counts. The chain combines TRBV10-3 with TRBJ1-1; possible D gene TRBD1, 6 bases. Deletions cut 1 base from V and 2 bases from J, with 20 bases between. This CDR3 contains 18 residues. The germline V gene has CDR1 ENHRY and CDR2 SYGVKD. As DNA, the CDR3 is TGTGCCATCAGTGAGTTAACTTTTTGGGGGACACAAAACACTGAAGCTTTCTTT. Translated, it gives CAISELTFWGTQNTEAFF.

J is TRBJ2-3 and V is TRBV19; no clear D gene. Germline CDR1 and CDR2: LNHDA and SQIVND (reference sequence). V gave up 1 base and J gave up 2 bases, with 7 bases separating them. This CDR3 has 14 residues. CDR3 DNA: TGTGCCAGTAGTATAGCCCAGAACACAGATACGCAGTATTTT. It is translated as CASSIAQNTDTQYF.

The gene calls are TRBV7-9 and TRBJ1-1; possible D gene TRBD1, 5 bases. CDR1 SEHNR and CDR2 FQNEAQ come from the germline V gene (reference sequence). This CDR3 region has 14 residues. Trimming removed 7 bases at V and 4 bases at J, with 16 bases between. The CDR3 here is CASNSGAGGTEAFF. DNA for the CDR3: TGTGCCAGCAACTCTGGGGCGGGGGGCACTGAAGCTTTCTTT.

The CDR3 bases are TGTGCCAGCAGCCTAGGAGTCGACACTGAAGCTTTCTTT. Translating gives CASSLGVDTEAFF. The V call is TRBV7-3, the J call TRBJ1-1; D uncertain. Trimming took 5 bases from V and 3 from J, leaving 10 bases between them. Germline lookup yields CDR1 SGHTA and CDR2 FQGTGA. This CDR3 region has 13 residues.

The chain joins TRBV4-1 to TRBJ2-3; 8 bases align to TRBD1. Germline V gene data show CDR1 as MGHRA and CDR2 as YSYEKL. V lost 1 base to trimming and J lost 6 bases; unmatched junction nucleotides: 3. The CDR3 loop spans 14 amino acids. The CDR3 nucleotides are TGCGCCAGCAGCCAAGCGGACAGGGACGATACGCAGTATTTT. Its translation is CASSQADRDDTQYF.

The chain couples TRBV4-1 to TRBJ2-3; D is ambiguous. Germline loops: CDR1 MGHRA, CDR2 YSYEKL. The V end lost 1 base, the J end lost 0 bases, and 14 bases lay between the germline ends. The CDR3 is 17 amino acids. The CDR3 DNA follows: TGCGCCAGCAGCCAAGGGCAGGTCCCTCCTAGCACAGATACGCAGTATTTT. As protein: CASSQGQVPPSTDTQYF.

The CDR3 nucleotides are TGTGCCAGTAGTTCGGACAGACACTACGAGCAGTACTTC. Its protein product is CASSSDRHYEQYF. V gene TRBV19 combines with J gene TRBJ2-7; maybe TRBD1 (6 bases). The CDR3 spans 13 residues. Germline lookup yields CDR1 LNHDA and CDR2 SQIVND (reference sequence). V dropped 5 bases and J dropped 3 bases, with 11 bases sitting between them.

The chain employs TRBV4-1 and TRBJ2-1; no definite D call. CDR3 length: 16 residues. Looked up from germline, CDR1 is MGHRA and CDR2 is YSYEKL. V lost 2 bases and J 6 bases, leaving 17 bases between the germline ends. CDR3: CASSQLGRQQTNEQFF. The CDR3, as DNA: TGCGCCAGCAGCCAATTGGGCCGGCAACAAACCAATGAGCAGTTCTTC.

The chain couples TRBV29-1 to TRBJ1-3; 7 bases are shared with TRBD1. V was clipped by 6 bases and J by 0 bases; unmatched bases: 2. CDR3 length: 13 residues. Germline V gene data show CDR1 as SQVTM and CDR2 as ANQGSEA. The CDR3 DNA follows: TGCAGCGTGGGACAGAGCTCTGGAAACACCATATATTTT. Translated, it gives CSVGQSSGNTIYF.

This clone came up a few times. The rearrangement uses TRBV4-1 and TRBJ2-1; 8 positions agree with TRBD2. With 1 base clipped from V and 0 bases from J, the junction kept 5 bases outside the gene matches. CDR3 length equals 17 residues. CDR1 and CDR2 (germline): MGHRA, YSYEKL. The CDR3: CASSQGDGRVSYNEQFF. DNA of the CDR3: TGCGCCAGCAGCCAAGGGGACGGGAGGGTCTCCTACAATGAGCAGTTCTTC.

This clone was found a few times. The chain joins TRBV6-5 to TRBJ2-5; D is possibly TRBD2 (7 bases). This CDR3 has 13 residues. The germline V gene encodes CDR1 MNHEY and CDR2 SVGAGI. V lost 11 bases to trimming and J lost 5 bases, with 18 bases between them. In nucleotides, the CDR3 is TGTGCCCTAGAGGGGGGGCCTCAGGAGACCCAGTACTTC. Protein sequence: CALEGGPQETQYF.

This clone was seen repeatedly, ten times or more. The V gene is TRBV6-5, the J gene TRBJ2-7; the match to TRBD2 covers 9 bases. Per germline, CDR1 MNHEY and CDR2 SVGAGI. The CDR3 consists of 15 residues. Trimming at V came to 2 bases and at J to 6 bases, leaving 8 bases not matched to a gene. The CDR3 here is CASSYGPSGTSEQYF. CDR3 bases: TGTGCCAGCAGTTACGGCCCTAGCGGGACCTCCGAGCAGTACTTC.

The chain combines TRBV18 with TRBJ1-3, with D perhaps matching TRBD1 (6 bases). The CDR3 length is 16 residues. Deletions cut 3 bases from V and 4 bases from J, with 16 bases between. Germline values: CDR1 KGHSH, CDR2 LQKENI. The DNA for the CDR3 is TGTGCCAGCTCACCCTCCTTGGGGGCAGGAGGAAACACCATATATTTT. Protein: CASSPSLGAGGNTIYF.

The chain joins TRBV6-5 to TRBJ1-6; 7 bases align to TRBD1. The CDR3 is 14 amino acids. Germline-derived CDR1 and CDR2 are MNHEY and SVGAGI. The trim removed 2 bases at V and 10 bases at J, leaving 5 bases unmatched. DNA of the CDR3: TGTGCCAGCAGTTACGGAGACAGGGCGTCACCCCTCCACTTT. This translates into CASSYGDRASPLHF.

The table lists this clone with a few counts. The chain combines TRBV4-2 with TRBJ2-7; 8 bases match TRBD2. The CDR3 length is 17 residues. Per germline, CDR1 LGHNA and CDR2 YNFKEQ. V shed 0 bases and J 3 bases; nucleotides not matched to a gene: 10. In DNA form, the CDR3 reads TGTGCCAGCAGCCAAGATAAAGGAAGCGGGGGAAACTACGAGCAGTACTTC. Amino acid sequence: CASSQDKGSGGNYEQYF.

This clone was found a few times. V gene TRBV19 combines with J gene TRBJ2-5; weak D call: TRBD2 (7 bases). The CDR3 length is 14 residues. V was pared by 3 bases and J by 2 bases, with 10 bases between. Germline loops: CDR1 LNHDA, CDR2 SQIVND (reference sequence). The CDR3 here is CASSMGGAQETQYF. The CDR3 DNA follows: TGTGCCAGTAGTATGGGGGGGGCTCAAGAGACCCAGTACTTC.

The chain has TRBV19 and TRBJ1-1; D remains unclear. The CDR3 runs 14 residues. Trimming cost V 4 bases and J 0 bases, with 9 bases left between them. In germline, CDR1 is LNHDA, CDR2 SQIVND (reference sequence). CDR3 nucleotides: TGTGCCAGTAGTAATAGAGGGTTGAACACTGAAGCTTTCTTT. It codes for CASSNRGLNTEAFF.

The genes are TRBV28 and TRBJ2-5; TRBD1 aligns across 9 bases. The length of the CDR3 is 15 residues. J lost 2 bases, V lost 4 bases, and 5 bases had no gene match. CDR1 and CDR2 (germline): MDHEN, SYDVKM. The CDR3 spells CASSSLGQGQETQYF. In DNA form, the CDR3 reads TGTGCCAGCAGTTCCCTGGGACAGGGACAAGAGACCCAGTACTTC.

This chain links TRBV2 with TRBJ1-2, with 7 bases identical to TRBD1. Per the germline V gene, CDR1 is SNHLY and CDR2 is FYNNEI. This CDR3 has 12 residues. V was pared by 4 bases and J by 6 bases, with 2 bases of the junction left unmatched. This chain's CDR3 is CASSAGGDGYTF. Here the CDR3 DNA reads TGTGCCAGCAGTGCAGGGGGAGATGGCTACACCTTC.

This clone was detected only a few times. This chain's CDR3 is CASSRTGGWEQYF. The CDR3 DNA is TGTGCCAGCAGCAGGACAGGGGGTTGGGAGCAGTACTTC. The J gene is TRBJ2-7, the V gene TRBV5-6; 10 positions match TRBD1. The germline V gene has CDR1 SGHDT and CDR2 YYEEEE. Germline trimming cut 4 bases from V and 7 bases from J; bases unmatched to any gene: 5. The CDR3 is 13 amino acids. Full variable domain (remainder filled in from reference TRBV5-6 and TRBJ2-7): DAGVTQSPTHLIKTRGQQVTLRCSPKSGHDTVSWYQQALGQGPQFIFQYYEEEERQRGNFPDRFSGHQFPNYSSELNVNALLLGDSALYLCASSRTGGWEQYFGPGTRLTVT.

The CDR3 region has the DNA TGTGCCAGCTCGGGACTCTCGAACACCGGGGAGCTGTTTTTT. Translated: CASSGLSNTGELFF. The V gene is TRBV7-8, the J gene TRBJ2-2, with a weak D call TRBD2 (6 bases). The germline CDR1 and CDR2 sequences are SGHVS and FQNEAQ. V was clipped by 8 bases and J by 0 bases, with 10 bases between them. This CDR3 has 14 amino acids.

The chain has TRBV9 and TRBJ2-7, with 12 bases that match TRBD2. The V gene's germline CDR1 is SGDLS and CDR2 YYNGEE. The CDR3 is 15 residues long. The J segment lost 2 bases and the V segment lost 3 bases, leaving 3 bases of the junction unmatched. The CDR3 coding sequence is TGTGCCAGCAGCGCTGGGACTAGCGGGCCCTACGAGCAGTACTTC. Residues: CASSAGTSGPYEQYF.

V and J are TRBV11-2 and TRBJ2-7; 10 nucleotides agree with TRBD2. CDR1 is SGHAT and CDR2 is FQNNGV in the germline V gene. There are 14 residues in the CDR3. The trim removed 8 bases at V and 4 bases at J, leaving 8 bases unmatched. The CDR3 is CASGRIAGGYEQYF. CDR3 sequence (DNA): TGTGCCAGCGGGCGGATAGCGGGAGGATACGAGCAGTACTTC.

The chain links TRBV7-2 to TRBJ2-7; no firm D call. Germline lookup yields CDR1 SGHTA and CDR2 FQGNSA. This CDR3 comprises 13 residues. V was cut by 6 bases and J by 3 bases, with 12 bases left in between. The CDR3 loop is CASSLDSSYEQYF. The CDR3 nucleotides read TGTGCCAGCAGTCTAGACTCCAGCTACGAGCAGTACTTC.

This clone has only one observation. V usage is TRBV5-4 and J usage is TRBJ2-7; 8 bases line up with TRBD1. Unmatched junction bases numbered 2, after V lost 0 bases and J lost 3 bases. The germline gives CDR1 SGHNT, CDR2 YYREEE (reference sequence). This CDR3 has 14 amino acids. The CDR3, as DNA: TGTGCCAGCAGCTTGGAAGGACAGGGCTACGAGCAGTACTTC. Translation gives CASSLEGQGYEQYF.

In this sample, this clone turned up a few times. J is TRBJ1-6 and V is TRBV5-1; 9 bases agree with TRBD1. Losses at the gene ends were 0 bases for V and 10 bases for J; bases not matched to a gene: 5. The V gene's germline CDR1 is SGHRS and CDR2 YFSETQ. CDR3 length equals 15 residues. In nucleotides, the CDR3 is TGCGCCAGCAGCTTGGGGACAGGGGTGCGGTCACCCCTCCACTTT. Its protein is CASSLGTGVRSPLHF.